Given below is one TCR beta chain in context. This clonotype occurred many times. It has no known antigen specificity. Per-base qualities were not stored, and no clone one base away is much larger. This sample stems from a study of T-cell reconstitution after alpha-beta-depleted transplantation in children (dated by TCRdb to the mid-2010s). General notes on the study: T-cell immune reconstitution after TCRalphabeta/CD19-depleted allogeneic hematopoietic cell transplantation in children was quantitatively tracked in the study by means of TCR repertoire profiling. Study-wide findings and limitations: In some patients, the high TCRbeta diversity seen at day 60 was put down to recipient T cells and intrathymic progenitors that had survived conditioning. Hyperexpanded clone frequencies declined over subsequent months; after one year, T-cell counts and TCRbeta diversity were mostly attributed to newly produced T cells. The apparently early alphabetaT-cell count recovery about two months after transplant was reportedly dependent on only several hundred rapidly expanded clones derived from non-depleted graft cells.

Library construction relied on PCR. The sequencer listed for this sample is Illumina HiSeq 2500. To normalize quantification of the TCRbeta repertoire, the TCR libraries were built with molecular barcoding that relied on unique molecular identifiers. TCRdb reprocessed the public reads (quality trimming at Q25 with fastp, clone calling with MiXCR) and kept in-frame beta chains. For every CDR3 protein sequence, its rows merge into one entry that carries the most common genes and DNA. In this sample the table shows more than 40,000 distinct CDR3 sequences, 7.5% to 10% of which occur a single time. Clones ranked in the top ten supply 25% to 30% of the sample. This specimen's time point label, interpreted: day 60 (about 2 months) after transplantation. What the treatment or condition label conveys for this sample: allogeneic hematopoietic cell transplantation with graft depleted of TCRalphabeta T cells and CD19 B cells. TCRalphabeta/CD19-depleted allogeneic hematopoietic cell grafts were given to the transplant recipients, all of whom were children.

Including the terminal cysteine and phenylalanine, the CDR3 comprises 14 residues. Only the CDR3 region is kept as DNA, spanning 42 bases read in frame from base 1. CDR1 and CDR2 were assigned from the germline V gene (reference sequence) as LGHDT and YNNKEL. V was cut back by 1 base and J by 7 bases, leaving a gap of 11 bases between them. The sequence was obtained from a male patient between 2 and 10 years old who had a stem cell transplant for chronic granulomatous disease, so the T cells may come from the graft donor. The sequenced sample was PBMCs, mostly from graft donor cells, obtained 60 days after TCRalphabeta/CD19-depleted stem cell transplant. Recombination connected TRBV3-1 to TRBJ1-5, with the D gene uncertain. CDR3 reads: CASSQGSATQPQHF. The DNA sequence is TGTGCCAGCAGCCAAGGAAGCGCGACCCAGCCCCAGCATTTT.